These T cell receptor beta chains were read from a single sample in a study of blood T cells in healthy people across ages. MiXCR was run by TCRdb on the 5' RACE reads, yielding one entry per CDR3 protein. The sample has around 800,000 distinct CDR3 sequences, about a quarter seen once. In addition, the sample was reused for a study of T cells of mothers and their children.

The specimen sequenced was blood. These receptors came from a boy between 10 and 17 years old in good health. Each CDR3 is given with its conserved first and last residue. The D gene is left open where the match is weak. Rows may omit the clone size; those that give it use once, few, many or a size class.

d_call clone_size j_call v_call cdr3_nt cdr3_aa
TRBD1 few TRBJ1-2 TRBV5-1 TGCGCCAGCAGCCCAGAGGCGGGACAGGCCAGCTATGGCTACACCTTC CASSPEAGQASYGYTF
TRBD2 few TRBJ2-1 TRBV4-1 TGCGCCAGCAGCCCGACGGCGGGGGGTAGGGATGAGCAGTTCTTC CASSPTAGGRDEQFF
TRBD2 . TRBJ2-7 TRBV20-1 TGCAGTGCTCCCCATGCGGCTAGCGGGCTCTACGAGCAGTACTTC CSAPHAASGLYEQYF
. few TRBJ2-5 TRBV28 TGTGCCAGCAGTTTGTCCCGGGACTGGAGGTTATCGAAGGAGACCCAGTACTTC CASSLSRDWRLSKETQYF
. few TRBJ1-2 TRBV20-1 TGCAGTGCTAGCGGCGGAATCTATGGCTACACCTTC CSASGGIYGYTF
. . TRBJ2-4 TRBV30 TGTGCCTGGAGGGCAGTCGGGACCAAAAACATTCAGTACTTC CAWRAVGTKNIQYF
. . TRBJ2-1 TRBV2 TGTGCCAGCAGTGTGTGGATCAATGAGCAGTTCTTC CASSVWINEQFF
TRBD1 . TRBJ2-7 TRBV7-2 TGTGCCAGCACCCTGGGACAGGGGGCGGCCTACGAGCAGTACTTC CASTLGQGAAYEQYF
. . TRBJ2-4 TRBV6-6 TGTGCCAGCAGGAACCGGGACCGTCAGTACTTC CASRNRDRQYF
. . TRBJ2-5 TRBV5-5 TGTGCCAGCAGCTTGTGGGTCTTGGGTCAGACGTACCAAGAGACCCAGTACTTC CASSLWVLGQTYQETQYF